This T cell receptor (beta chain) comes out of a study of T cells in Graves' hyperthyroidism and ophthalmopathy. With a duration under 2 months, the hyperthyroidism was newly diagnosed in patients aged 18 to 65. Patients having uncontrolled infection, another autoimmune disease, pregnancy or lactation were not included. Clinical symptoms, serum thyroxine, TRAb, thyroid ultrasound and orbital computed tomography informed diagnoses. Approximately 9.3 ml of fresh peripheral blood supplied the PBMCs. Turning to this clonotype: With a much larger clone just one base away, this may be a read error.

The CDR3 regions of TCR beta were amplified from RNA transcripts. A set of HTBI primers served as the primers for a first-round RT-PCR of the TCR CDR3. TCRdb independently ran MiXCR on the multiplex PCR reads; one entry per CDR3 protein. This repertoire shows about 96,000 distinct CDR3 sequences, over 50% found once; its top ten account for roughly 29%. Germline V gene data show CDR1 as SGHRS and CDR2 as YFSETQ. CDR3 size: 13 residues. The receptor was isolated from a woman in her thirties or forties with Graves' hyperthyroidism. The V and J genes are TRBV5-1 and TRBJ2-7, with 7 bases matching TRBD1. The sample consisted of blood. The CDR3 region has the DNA TGCGCCAGCAGCCTAGGGGGCTGGTACGGGCAGTACTTC. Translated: CASSLGGWYGQYF. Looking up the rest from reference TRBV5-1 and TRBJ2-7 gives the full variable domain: KAGVTQTPRYLIKTRGQQVTLSCSPISGHRSVSWYQQTPGQGLQFLFEYFSETQRNKGNFPGRFSGRQFSNSRSEMNVSTLELGDSALYLCASSLGGWYGQYFGPGTRLTVT.